Below are 9 T cell receptor beta chains sequenced from a single sample in a study of T cell responses to AZD1222 COVID-19 vaccine (dated by TCRdb to the early 2020s). The time point label of this sample denotes: about 28 days (+/-7) after the second vaccine dose. The library was produced with the immunoSEQ multiplex PCR assay. Entries here come from immuneACCESS through TCRdb and include only in-frame sequences with V and J called. Some clones fail to appear in such tables; in the studies checked, an unresolved V gene covers under half of the shortfall, and the cause of the remainder is unknown. The sample table records roughly 150,000 clones; about 90% of these occur just once. The biggest ten clones account for about 3.5% of the sample. Source: peripheral blood, taken 28 days after the second AZD1222 dose. These TCRs come from an adult who received the AZD1222 COVID-19 vaccine.

The V call is TRBV7-2, the J call TRBJ2-2; the D gene is possibly TRBD2 (6 bases). Germline lookup yields CDR1 SGHTA and CDR2 FQGNSA. The V gene lost 1 base and the J gene lost 6 bases, with 12 bases spanning the gap. This CDR3 is built from 15 residues. CDR3 in DNA: TGTGCCAGCAGCTTAGGAGGAGGGATCCCCGGGGAGCTGTTTTTT. This gives the protein CASSLGGGIPGELFF. Drawing the rest from reference TRBV7-2 and TRBJ2-2, the complete variable domain is GAGVSQSPSNKVTEKGKDVELRCDPISGHTALYWYRQSLGQGLEFLIYFQGNSAPDKSGLPSDRFSAERTGGSVSTLTIQRTQQEDSAVYLCASSLGGGIPGELFFGEGSRLTVL.

DNA for the CDR3: TGTGCCAGCCAACCGGACAGGTCTCAGCCCCAGCATTTT. The encoded protein is CASQPDRSQPQHF. V gene TRBV19 combines with J gene TRBJ1-5; 7 bases agree with TRBD1. The CDR3 contains 13 residues. From germline, CDR1 is LNHDA and CDR2 SQIVND (reference sequence). The J segment lost 6 bases and the V segment lost 9 bases, leaving 8 bases of the junction unmatched.

The gene calls are TRBV6-5 and TRBJ2-1; 8 bases fit TRBD2. This CDR3 has 15 residues. Germline-derived CDR1 and CDR2 are MNHEY and SVGAGI. The ends lost 2 bases at V and 6 bases at J; junction bases unmatched: 6. The CDR3 sequence: CASSYGFTSGNEQFF. The CDR3 DNA sequence: TGTGCCAGCAGTTACGGTTTCACTAGCGGCAATGAGCAGTTCTTC.

The chain recombines TRBV4-3 with TRBJ2-7; 11 nucleotides agree with TRBD2. This CDR3 contains 16 residues. The germline CDR1 and CDR2 sequences are LGHNA and YSLEER. J gave up 3 bases and V 0 bases, and 4 bases lay outside the gene matches. CDR3 residues: CASSQDSLAGGYEQYF. The CDR3, as DNA: TGCGCCAGCAGCCAAGATAGCCTAGCGGGAGGCTACGAGCAGTACTTC.

The rearrangement joins TRBV7-2 to TRBJ2-7; 7 bases agree with TRBD1. The germline V gene has CDR1 SGHTA and CDR2 FQGNSA. V shed 5 bases and J 0 bases; nucleotides not matched to a gene: 7. CDR3 length: 15 amino acids. The CDR3 spells CASSARDRSSYEQYF. CDR3 bases: TGTGCCAGCAGCGCCCGGGACAGAAGCTCCTACGAGCAGTACTTC.

This chain connects TRBV5-4 to TRBJ2-2; TRBD1 matches at 10 bases. The CDR3 has 16 residues. J was trimmed by 4 bases and V by 4 bases; bases with no gene match: 7. CDR1 is SGHNT, CDR2 YYREEE, per germline (reference sequence). In DNA, the CDR3 is TGTGCCAGCAGCCCGTTCCGGGACAGGGGCACCGGGGAGCTGTTTTTT. It is translated as CASSPFRDRGTGELFF.

J is TRBJ2-7 and V is TRBV18; weak D call: TRBD2 (6 bases). The CDR3 contains 13 residues. The germline gives CDR1 KGHSH, CDR2 LQKENI. V was shortened by 6 bases and J by 7 bases, with 16 bases between the two germline ends. This CDR3 is CASSQQSRGEQYF. For the CDR3, the DNA is TGTGCCAGCTCCCAACAATCCCGGGGGGAGCAGTACTTC.

The CDR3 protein is CASSRMRDHYGYTF. The CDR3, as DNA: TGTGCCAGCTCACGGATGAGGGACCACTATGGCTACACCTTC. V gene TRBV18 combines with J gene TRBJ1-2; D may be TRBD1 (5 bases). The V gene lost 4 bases and the J gene lost 3 bases, with 12 bases spanning the gap. Germline V gene lookup returns CDR1 KGHSH and CDR2 LQKENI. The CDR3 has 14 residues.

The genes are TRBV11-3 and TRBJ1-5, with 10 bases matching TRBD1. CDR3 size: 14 residues. Germline CDR1 is SGHNT and CDR2 is YENEEA. With 6 bases clipped from V and 7 bases from J, the junction kept 6 bases outside the gene matches. The CDR3 sequence is CASSRDRGVQPQHF. The DNA of the CDR3 is TGTGCCAGCAGTCGGGACAGGGGCGTCCAGCCCCAGCATTTT.